What follows describes a single TCR beta chain. Antigen unknown. This specimen belongs to a study of CD8 T cells in ankylosing spondylitis. Germline assignment: CDR1 MNHEY and CDR2 SVGAGI. V lost 4 bases and J lost 4; bases outside the gene matches: 11. This CDR3 contains 17 residues. Points from the study as a whole: What seemed typical of ankylosing spondylitis blood was a TCR beta motif built from several highly homologous variants. Disease-linked clones were found to be CD8+ and relatively rare in peripheral blood. Significant enrichment of disease-linked clones was reported in matched ankylosing spondylitis synovial fluid.

Construction of TCR beta libraries was performed using quantitative 5'-RACE with molecular barcodes. Via MiXCR, TCRdb re-called the 5' RACE reads, giving one row per CDR3 protein. This sample has about 310,000 distinct CDR3 sequences; around 20% occur once, and the top ten carry roughly 3.4%. The sequence was collected from a female donor with ankylosing spondylitis or in good health (not recorded which). V usage is TRBV6-5 and J usage is TRBJ2-4, with 9 bases aligning to TRBD1. The material sequenced was blood, either unsorted or a sorted T cell fraction (not recorded which). The CDR3 DNA reads TGTGCCAGCAGTTGGACAGGGGATCATAGCGGAAAAAACATTCAGTACTTC. This translates into CASSWTGDHSGKNIQYF.